This TCR beta chain appears in the sequencing data of a study of human T cells and chemical hapten exposure (dated by TCRdb to the early 2020s). For context, the study as a whole: For sensitization, 2% DPC in acetone was applied to a roughly 2 cm by roughly 2 cm area of upper inner arm skin. Throughout the roughly 25-week study period, patients were also given weekly therapeutic DPC doses on the scalp. Patch testing was performed on the upper back with Finn chambers containing 0.01% DPC, and the patch tests were scored after 6 days according to International Contact Dermatitis Research Group standards. Alopecia areata with under or over 50% scalp involvement, alopecia totalis and alopecia universalis were represented in the patient cohort, which was mostly female. Libraries were combined into a pool for sequencing, and differences in TCR yield between samples came mainly from small differences in library volumes within the pool. In alopecia patients, the study followed how the peripheral blood TCR repertoire changed in vivo over primary and secondary sensitization to diphenylcyclopropenone (DPC), a hapten. Blood samples were taken from patients before sensitization (week 0) and then at 2, 6 and about 24 weeks after DPC sensitization. Blood for TCR sequencing was provided by twenty-nine alopecia patients at one to four time points (pre-sensitization, 2, 6 and 24 weeks).

The meaning of the sample's time point label: patch test 3, about 24 weeks after DPC sensitization. Taken with the paper, the label for treatment or condition translates to: therapeutic diphenylcyclopropenone sensitization with weekly scalp DPC. At every patch-test visit, the blood draw took place before the patch test was put on. To be eligible, patients had to be aged 18 to 70, diagnosed with alopecia and judged suitable for DPC therapy, while pregnant patients were excluded. Total RNA was isolated from unfractionated whole blood collected in Tempus Blood RNA tubes. Remarks on this clonotype: It has no known antigen specificity. No much larger clone exists at a distance of one base, and base qualities are not known.

CDR1 and CDR2, looked up from the germline V gene, are ENHRY and SYGVKD. The V end loses 3 bases and the J end loses 0 bases, and a stretch of 11 bases separates them. Spanning cysteine to phenylalanine, the CDR3 consists of 15 amino acids. The kept DNA is CDR3 alone, 45 bases in frame from the first base. Broad study findings and their caveats: No change with DPC sensitization was found in the number of TCRs above 1 in 1000 frequency, and no evidence of global repertoire structure alterations was found. Because all patients had alopecia, a presumed autoimmune disease, the immune response of the patients might differ from that of healthy individuals. The number of PT1 expanded TCRs positively correlated with patch test score, significant at thresholds 8, 16 and 32 but not 4. Repeated subsampling changed both the strength of the expansion versus patch-test correlation and the threshold at which that correlation became significant. Expanded TCRs formed significantly more large CDR3 similarity clusters than pre-sensitization or healthy control sets, consistent with antigen-driven responses.

Receptor libraries were prepared by RACE. Sequencer: NextSeq 500. During library preparation, unique molecular identifiers were attached to individual cDNA molecules so that TCRs could be counted in a quantitative, reproducible way. For every blood RNA sample, sequencing covered both the TCR alpha and TCR beta chains. In the paper's pipeline: A median of around 96,000 TCRs per sample was observed, with a range of about 20,000 to 750,000. V, J and CDR3 annotation of the TCR reads was carried out using the Decombinator software suite. For the PS versus PT1 abundance plots, all samples were subsampled to the same number of TCRs (28,000). TCRs were defined as expanded if absent before sensitization and observed at least eight times at the 2-week time point. The raw public reads went through TCRdb reprocessing: fastp at Q25, MiXCR clone calling, in-frame beta chains kept. Duplicate CDR3 protein sequences are folded into a single record with the most common DNA and genes. These V and J calls originate from TCRdb's pipeline instead of the authors' own analysis. For this sample there are around 200,000 distinct CDR3 sequences; around a quarter appear just once. Of the sample, approximately 2.3% falls within the top ten clones.

The starting material was whole blood, obtained in connection with sensitization to the hapten diphenylcyclopropenone (DPC). The chain links TRBV10-3 with TRBJ1-1, and possibly TRBD1, on 6 matching bases. The clonotype comes from a woman between 35 and 50 years old with alopecia areata. Some clones in this sample may be carry-over from other donors' samples. The DNA is as follows: TGTGCCATCAGTGACTCCAGGGGACTGAACACTGAAGCTTTCTTT. The encoded protein is CAISDSRGLNTEAFF.